One T cell receptor beta chain is described in this entry. This clonotype was seen repeatedly, ten times or more. Its cognate antigen has yet to be identified. No much larger clonotype is one base removed from it; base qualities were not supplied. The CDR1 and CDR2 encoded by the germline V gene are SNHLY and FYNNEI. Compared with germline, V lacks 8 bases and J lacks 0 bases; bases without a gene match: 3. Inclusive of the bounding cysteine and phenylalanine, the CDR3 is 14 residues long. The kept DNA is CDR3 alone, 42 bases in frame from the first base. Libraries from unsorted PBMCs were made from 2 million PBMCs kept in RNAlater at -80 degrees C until RNA extraction. The multiple sclerosis patients were enrolled in a US clinical protocol that used magnetic resonance imaging to evaluate disease progression. Peripheral blood was subjected to Ficoll-Hypaque density gradient centrifugation to isolate PBMCs, which were then cryopreserved in liquid nitrogen.

This sample is drawn from a study of neurological immune-mediated disorders (dated by TCRdb to about 2019). Concerning the study at large: Among the approximately 35 multiple sclerosis patients, relapsing-remitting MS accounted for some 30 and secondary progressive MS accounted for 3. Using UMI-based sequencing, the study compared peripheral blood TCR-beta repertoires from patients with HTLV-I-associated myelopathy (HAM/TSP), patients with multiple sclerosis, and healthy controls. The roughly 110 TCR-beta libraries covered PBMC samples along with longitudinal samples, technical triplicates, and paired sorted CD4+ and CD8+ T-cell subsets. The cohort was made up of 65 to 75 subjects, consisting of 15 or so HAM/TSP patients, some 34 multiple sclerosis patients and some 20 healthy controls.

What the research found in general, with its limitations: TCR clonal expansion was highest in HAM/TSP patients and lowest in MS patients, with MS patients falling below even healthy controls. No identical CDR3 amino acid sequences were found to be shared among expanded clones across subjects, suggesting that TCR-beta repertoires were private in all groups. No association of the MS cluster with clinical or MRI features was observed, and the need for larger cohorts was stated by the authors. In a phylogenetic analysis, the repertoires of 18 out of 34 MS patients fell into a single cluster of related CDR3 sequences, pointing to a possible signature at the repertoire level.

cDNA was synthesized by template-switch 5'RACE using a primer with a 10-nucleotide random unique molecular identifier that tagged each TCR transcript. Every sequencing run yielded over 200 million TCR-beta sequences covering 15-18 subjects. The RNeasy kit was used to extract total RNA. The KAPA Real-time Library Amplification kit was used to amplify TCR-beta VDJ regions with primers targeting the TCR constant region and the 5'RACE anchor. A first PCR added sample indexes and Illumina adaptors, after which a second PCR increased the library yield. After Ampure bead purification, the TCR product of roughly 650 bp was size-selected on a 2% E-gel SizeSelection system. Before pooling, library quality was assessed on a Bioanalyzer, concentration was determined with Qubit, and library quantification was performed with the Kapa Library Quantification kit. An Illumina HiSeq 2500 sequenced the libraries paired-end 2 x 150 bp. To increase sequence diversity, roughly 24-32% phiX was spiked into each library pool. In the source study's methods: Quality-filtered reads were processed with the UMI-based MiGEC pipeline, and over 75% of raw TCR sequences were removed by the MiGEC pipeline during error correction. VDJ genes were aligned to IMGT germline references, and each clonotype was defined by a unique CDR3 amino acid sequence together with V-J genes. VDJtools evaluated clonal expansion, Shannon diversity and CDR3 relatedness (CalcPairwiseDistances, ClusterSamples); CLCbio workbench built phylogenetic trees. A clone was classed as expanded if it had 8 or more unique UMIs, a cutoff based on coefficient-of-variation modelling across technical triplicates. TCRdb itself trimmed the public reads at Q25 with fastp, ran MiXCR and retained productive beta chains. All rows with the same CDR3 protein become a single entry with the most common DNA and genes. The V and J calls and clone size are TCRdb's, not the authors'. The sample profile shows approximately 40,000 distinct CDR3 sequences; less than 5% of them were found once. The ten largest clones capture approximately 2.2% of the sample.

The sequence joins TRBV2 to TRBJ1-4, with 7 central nucleotides matching TRBD1. The source is a man aged 30 to 45 with multiple sclerosis. The specimen sequenced was PBMCs. The CDR3 protein sequence reads: CASAQGATNEKLFF. The bases are TGTGCCAGCGCCCAGGGGGCAACTAATGAAAAACTGTTTTTT.